Listed here are 16 T cell receptor beta chains from one sample, sequenced in a study of CD8+ T cells in alopecia areata. Reverse transcription of extracted RNA yielded cDNA, which provided the sequencing template. Profiled with immunoSEQ multiplex PCR; TCRdb holds only in-frame clones, not every one. This table has about 200,000 clones, around three fifths appearing once. The source was CD4+ T cells sorted from blood, collected at week 0. All receptors come from a human donor with alopecia areata.

J is TRBJ1-5 and V is TRBV5-8; 7 bases are a match to TRBD1. The CDR3 totals 16 residues. Losses at the gene ends were 4 bases for V and 2 bases for J; bases not matched to a gene: 9. From germline, CDR1 is SGHTS and CDR2 YDEGEE. The CDR3 here is CASSGQGGVGNQPQHF. DNA for the CDR3: TGTGCCAGCAGCGGGCAGGGGGGAGTGGGCAATCAGCCCCAGCATTTT. The entire variable domain, with the rest obtained from reference TRBV5-8 and TRBJ1-5, is as follows: EAGVTQSPTHLIKTRGQQATLRCSPISGHTSVYWYQQALGLGLQFLLWYDEGEERNRGNFPPRFSGRQFPNYSSELNVNALELEDSALYLCASSGQGGVGNQPQHFGDGTRLSIL.

In the case of this clone: Other DNA sequences in this sample translate to the same CDR3. The chain carries TRBV4-1 and TRBJ2-7; 9 nucleotides line up with TRBD2. Trimming took 2 bases from V and 2 from J; bases not matched to a gene: 4. The CDR3 spans 15 residues. CDR1 and CDR2 from the germline V gene are MGHRA and YSYEKL. The CDR3: CASSQPTSGTYEQYF. CDR3 in DNA: TGCGCCAGCAGCCAACCGACTAGCGGTACCTACGAGCAGTACTTC.

This rearrangement joins TRBV19 to TRBJ1-1; possibly TRBD1 for D (6 bases). Per germline, CDR1 LNHDA and CDR2 SQIVND (reference sequence). Deletions cut 6 bases from V and 0 bases from J, with 14 bases between. The CDR3 loop spans 15 amino acids. CDR3 sequence: CASRLTGRMNTEAFF. The DNA of the CDR3 is TGTGCCAGTAGACTGACAGGCCGCATGAACACTGAAGCTTTCTTT.

The chain has TRBV7-9 and TRBJ2-7, with TRBD1 matching 10 bases. The germline CDR1 and CDR2 sequences are SEHNR and FQNEAQ (reference sequence). The V and J ends lost 2 bases and 0 bases, in that order; junction bases with no gene match: 10. This CDR3 has 18 residues. DNA for the CDR3: TGTGCCAGCAGCTTATCCTTCCCGGGACAGGGGTCCTCCTACGAGCAGTACTTC. It specifies CASSLSFPGQGSSYEQYF.

The chain is built from TRBV29-1 and TRBJ1-1; the D is unclear. The CDR3 is made up of 12 amino acids. Trimming shortened V by 6 bases and J by 0 bases, and 8 bases separated the two germline ends. The germline CDR1 and CDR2 sequences are SQVTM and ANQGSEA. CDR3 in amino acids: CSVKDVNTEAFF. The CDR3 coding sequence is TGCAGCGTCAAGGACGTGAACACTGAAGCTTTCTTT.

V gene TRBV18 combines with J gene TRBJ2-7, with D unclear. There are 17 residues in the CDR3. Between the trimmed V and J ends, which lost 1 base and 1 base, there was a span of 17 bases. Germline CDR1 reads KGHSH; CDR2 reads LQKENI. This chain's CDR3 is CASSPQGPPAASYEQYF. CDR3 in DNA: TGTGCCAGCTCACCACAAGGACCCCCGGCAGCATCCTACGAGCAGTACTTC. Full variable domain (missing parts from reference TRBV18 and TRBJ2-7): NAGVMQNPRHLVRRRGQEARLRCSPMKGHSHVYWYRQLPEEGLKFMVYLQKENIIDESGMPKERFSAEFPKEGPSILRIQQVVRGDSAAYFCASSPQGPPAASYEQYFGPGTRLTVT.

This chain uses TRBV29-1 with TRBJ2-1; 10 bases align to TRBD2. Germline assignment: CDR1 SQVTM and CDR2 ANQGSEA. CDR3 size: 13 residues. Here the CDR3 DNA reads TGCAACGTAAGAAGCGGGGGGGCCGATGAGCAGTTCTTC. This translates into CNVRSGGADEQFF.

The V call is TRBV7-2, the J call TRBJ1-1; D is uncertain. V gave up 1 base and J gave up 0 bases, with 3 bases separating them. The CDR3 is 13 residues long. Germline V lookup: CDR1 SGHTA, CDR2 FQGNSA. The CDR3, as DNA: TGTGCCAGCAGCTTAGGAATGAACACTGAAGCTTTCTTT. Translating gives CASSLGMNTEAFF.

About this clone: The junction shows a germline mismatch at one end, possibly a read error. V and J are TRBV4-1 and TRBJ2-3, with 8 bases that match TRBD2. The CDR3 spans 15 residues. CDR1 is MGHRA, CDR2 YSYEKL, per germline. The CDR3 nucleotides read TGCGCCACCAGCCGTATAGCGGGGAGCACAGATACGCAGTATTTT. It encodes CATSRIAGSTDTQYF.

V usage is TRBV4-1 and J usage is TRBJ2-7; 10 nucleotides match TRBD2. The CDR3 has 17 amino acids. The germline gives CDR1 MGHRA, CDR2 YSYEKL. The ends lost 0 bases at V and 4 bases at J; junction bases unmatched: 9. The CDR3 sequence is CASSQDQREGRVYEQYF. The CDR3 nucleotides are TGCGCCAGCAGCCAAGACCAGCGGGAGGGCCGGGTGTACGAGCAGTACTTC.

In this sample, this clone turned up a few times. V is TRBV10-3 and J is TRBJ2-5, with D perhaps matching TRBD1 or TRBD2 (5 bases each). This CDR3 is 11 amino acids long. V lost 10 bases and J 1 base, leaving 7 bases between the germline ends. Germline-derived CDR1 and CDR2 are ENHRY and SYGVKD. The CDR3 protein is CATGAQETQYF. The CDR3 bases are TGTGCCACCGGGGCCCAAGAGACCCAGTACTTC.

The chain carries TRBV5-8 and TRBJ1-2; the D gene is possibly TRBD1 (5 bases). Germline assignment: CDR1 SGHTS and CDR2 YDEGEE. The ends were cut back, 5 bases at V and 4 bases at J, with 24 bases in the middle. The CDR3 consists of 17 residues. The CDR3 region is CASREAGLPRVGYGYTF. DNA of the CDR3: TGTGCCAGCAGGGAGGCAGGGCTACCTCGGGTCGGCTATGGCTACACCTTC.

The V and J genes are TRBV18 and TRBJ1-1, with a possible D match to TRBD1 (5 bases). Looked up from germline, CDR1 is KGHSH and CDR2 is LQKENI. The V end lost 3 bases, the J end lost 2 bases, and 10 bases lay between the germline ends. The length of the CDR3 is 14 residues. CDR3 DNA: TGTGCCAGCTCACCTCTGGGGGTAAACACTGAAGCTTTCTTT. Translation gives CASSPLGVNTEAFF.

V usage is TRBV30 and J usage is TRBJ2-1; 7 bases agree with TRBD2. CDR1 is GTSNPN, CDR2 SVGIG, per germline (reference sequence). The CDR3 has 16 amino acids. J gave up 1 base and V 0 bases, and 6 bases lay outside the gene matches. CDR3 sequence reads: CAWSVGNSGSYNEQFF. In DNA form, the CDR3 reads TGTGCCTGGAGTGTTGGAAATAGCGGGTCCTACAATGAGCAGTTCTTC. Full variable domain (remainder filled in from reference TRBV30 and TRBJ2-1): SQTIHQWPATLVQPVGSPLSLECTVEGTSNPNLYWYRQAAGRGLQLLFYSVGIGQISSEVPQNLSASRPQDRQFILSSKKLLLSDSGFYLCAWSVGNSGSYNEQFFGPGTRLTVL.

V usage is TRBV4-2 and J usage is TRBJ1-6; no reliable D call. Germline-derived CDR1 and CDR2 are LGHNA and YNFKEQ. CDR3 length: 14 residues. Trimming stripped 1 base from V and 6 bases from J, with 7 bases between. The CDR3 here is CASSQGQINSPLHF. DNA of the CDR3: TGTGCCAGCAGCCAAGGGCAGATTAATTCACCCCTCCACTTT.

The gene calls are TRBV29-1 and TRBJ1-2; 11 nucleotides align to TRBD1. V lost 4 bases and J lost 4; bases outside the gene matches: 11. Germline values: CDR1 SQVTM, CDR2 ANQGSEA. The CDR3 consists of 16 residues. DNA for the CDR3: TGCAGCGTTGGCCCTGGACAGGGGGCGCGGGGCTATGGCTACACCTTC. It encodes CSVGPGQGARGYGYTF.